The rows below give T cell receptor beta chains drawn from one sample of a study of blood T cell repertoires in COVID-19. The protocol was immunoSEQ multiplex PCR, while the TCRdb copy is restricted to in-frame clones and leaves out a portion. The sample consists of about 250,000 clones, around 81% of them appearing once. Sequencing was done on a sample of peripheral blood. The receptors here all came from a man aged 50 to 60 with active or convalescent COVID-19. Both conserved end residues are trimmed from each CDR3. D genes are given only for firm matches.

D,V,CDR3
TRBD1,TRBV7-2,ASSTRTGADEKLF
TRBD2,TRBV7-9,ASSSLTSGGNTGELF
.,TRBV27,ASSTRRGGLGYEQY
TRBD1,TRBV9,ASSKGAGATGELF
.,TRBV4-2,ASSLGTGDGYT
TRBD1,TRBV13,ASSYRQGKYEQY
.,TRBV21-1,ASSVDYRVHEQY
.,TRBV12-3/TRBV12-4,ASSPSPAYEQY
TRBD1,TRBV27,ASSLSGTGVAGYT
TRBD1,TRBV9,ASSADRATNEKLF
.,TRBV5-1,ASSLADSSIVLT
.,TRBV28,ASSERRGDGYT
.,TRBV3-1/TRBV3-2,ASSQDQADTQY
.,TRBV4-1,ASSHPTGGYT
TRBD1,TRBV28,ASSDRGIAETQY
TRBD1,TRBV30,AWRTDRDYGYT
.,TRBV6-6,ASSGSGTTNEKLF
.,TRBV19,ASSIAIGGYT
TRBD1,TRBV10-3,APRQGAPYEQY
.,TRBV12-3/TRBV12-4,ASSSGHVEQY
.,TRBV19,ASSIAGRGNTEAF
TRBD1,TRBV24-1,ATARDSSDTQY
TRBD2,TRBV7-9,ASSLLGGTAYEQY
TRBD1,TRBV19,ASSPRTGLNQPQH
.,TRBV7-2,ASTPTSGGDYGYT
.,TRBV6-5,ASDDRLEAF
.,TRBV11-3,ASSAGGAVETQY
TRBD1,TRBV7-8,ASSLRIGGSGNTIY
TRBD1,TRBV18,ASSRGNRGTGDEQY
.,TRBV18,ASSPSLSTDTQY
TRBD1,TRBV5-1,ASSFRGQIMDGYT
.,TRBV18,ASSLFPSRVTGELF
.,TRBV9,ASSVGPETYEQY
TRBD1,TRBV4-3,ASSQVTGENSPLH
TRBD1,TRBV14,ASSPKAGGSYGYT
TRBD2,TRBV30,AWSVSGGSTDTQY
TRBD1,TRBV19,ASSIGTGDNQPQH
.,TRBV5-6,ASSLDGPYEQY
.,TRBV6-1,ASSEVGAYEQY
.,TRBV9,ASSSGVRYNEQF
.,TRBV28,ASNTQGTEAF
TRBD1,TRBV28,ASSSGQVYGYT
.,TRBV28,ASTSYGEAGGNTIY
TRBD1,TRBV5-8,ASSRYRGAGNTEAF
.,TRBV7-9,ASRGLVAQY
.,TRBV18,ASSPERTFTDTQY
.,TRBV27,ASKPWLGARYT